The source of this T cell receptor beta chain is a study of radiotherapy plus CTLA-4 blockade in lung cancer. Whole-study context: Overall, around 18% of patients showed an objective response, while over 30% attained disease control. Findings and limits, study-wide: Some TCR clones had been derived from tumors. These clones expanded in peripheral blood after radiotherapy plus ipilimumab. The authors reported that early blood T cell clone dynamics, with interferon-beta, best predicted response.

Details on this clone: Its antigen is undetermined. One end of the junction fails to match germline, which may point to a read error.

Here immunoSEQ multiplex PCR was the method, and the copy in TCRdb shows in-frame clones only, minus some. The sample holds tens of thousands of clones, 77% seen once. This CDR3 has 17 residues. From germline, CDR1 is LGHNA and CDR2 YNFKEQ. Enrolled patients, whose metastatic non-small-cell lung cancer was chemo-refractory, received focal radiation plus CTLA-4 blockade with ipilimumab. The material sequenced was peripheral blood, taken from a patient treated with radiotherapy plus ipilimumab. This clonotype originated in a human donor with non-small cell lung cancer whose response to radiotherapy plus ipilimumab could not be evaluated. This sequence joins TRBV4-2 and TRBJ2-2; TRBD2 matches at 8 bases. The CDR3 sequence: CASSQGGGTRGTGEPFF. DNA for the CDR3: TGTGCCAGCAGCCAAGGGGGGGGGACTAGGGGCACCGGGGAGCCGTTTTTT.